The 7 T cell receptor beta chains below come from one sample, sequenced in a study of identical twins. Each CDR3 protein is one row after TCRdb ran MiXCR on the 5' RACE reads. This table has around 480,000 distinct CDR3 sequences, over 12% appearing once. These data are also associated with another study on yellow fever vaccine responses in identical twins.

Sequenced: CD4+ T cells sorted from blood. Receptors were obtained from a woman under 30 in good health.

The sample holds a few counts of this clonotype. CDR3 amino acids: CASSSRQGALDTGELFF. The CDR3 coding sequence is TGTGCCAGCAGCAGTCGACAGGGGGCGCTCGACACCGGGGAGCTGTTTTTT. The chain joins TRBV7-9 to TRBJ2-2; TRBD1 matches at 10 bases. V shed 5 bases, J shed 3 bases, and the junction held 9 bases outside the gene matches. From germline, CDR1 is SEHNR and CDR2 FQNEAQ (reference sequence). There are 17 residues in the CDR3.

CDR3 region: CASSLEGGVYEQYF. Here the CDR3 DNA reads TGTGCCAGCAGCTTAGAGGGGGGCGTCTACGAGCAGTACTTC. The gene calls are TRBV7-2 and TRBJ2-7; perhaps D is TRBD1 or TRBD2 (6 bases each). Germline CDR1 SGHTA, CDR2 FQGNSA. This CDR3 comprises 14 residues. V lost 1 base and J lost 3, with 10 bases in between.

This clonotype was seen a handful of times. The chain is built from TRBV20-1 and TRBJ2-7; 8 bases align to TRBD1. Germline V gives CDR1 DFQATT, CDR2 SNEGSKA (reference sequence). J lost 1 base, V lost 4 bases, and 6 bases had no gene match. This CDR3 contains 14 residues. The CDR3, as DNA: TGCAGTGCTACACAGGGGGTAGCGTCCTACGAGCAGTACTTC. This encodes CSATQGVASYEQYF.

The chain employs TRBV7-9 and TRBJ2-1; maybe TRBD2 (6 bases). Germline values: CDR1 SEHNR, CDR2 FQNEAQ (reference sequence). V dropped 5 bases and J dropped 8 bases, with 16 bases sitting between them. This CDR3 has 14 residues. CDR3 region: CASSPWASEDEQFF. As DNA, the CDR3 is TGTGCCAGCAGCCCCTGGGCTAGCGAGGATGAGCAGTTCTTC. Drawing the rest from reference TRBV7-9 and TRBJ2-1, the complete variable domain is DTGVSQNPRHKITKRGQNVTFRCDPISEHNRLYWYRQTLGQGPEFLTYFQNEAQLEKSRLLSDRFSAERPKGSFSTLEIQRTEQGDSAMYLCASSPWASEDEQFFGPGTRLTVL.

This clonotype came up a few times. This chain uses TRBV2 with TRBJ2-5; D remains ambiguous. The CDR3 is 11 amino acids. The V end was cut by 9 bases, the J end by 2 bases, with 7 bases between. Germline V CDR1 and CDR2: SNHLY, FYNNEI. The CDR3 protein is CASGRQETQYF. CDR3 nucleotide sequence: TGTGCCAGTGGACGGCAAGAGACCCAGTACTTC. Together with reference TRBV2 and TRBJ2-5, the CDR3 gives the full variable domain: EPEVTQTPSHQVTQMGQEVILRCVPISNHLYFYWYRQILGQKVEFLVSFYNNEISEKSEIFDDQFSVERPDGSNFTLKIRSTKLEDSAMYFCASGRQETQYFGPGTRLLVL.

This clonotype was observed a handful of times. This chain connects TRBV7-2 to TRBJ1-1, with a tentative D call TRBD1 (6 bases). Germline CDR1 reads SGHTA; CDR2 reads FQGNSA. The CDR3 runs 13 residues. Trimming stripped 2 bases from V and 6 bases from J, with 10 bases between. CDR3 nucleotides: TGTGCCAGCAGCTTAAAGGGGGACCCTGAAGCTTTCTTT. Residues: CASSLKGDPEAFF. Full variable domain (missing parts from reference TRBV7-2 and TRBJ1-1): GAGVSQSPSNKVTEKGKDVELRCDPISGHTALYWYRQSLGQGLEFLIYFQGNSAPDKSGLPSDRFSAERTGGSVSTLTIQRTQQEDSAVYLCASSLKGDPEAFFGQGTRLTVV.

This clonotype was found many times. This rearrangement joins TRBV7-9 to TRBJ2-7, with 8 nucleotides matching TRBD1. The length of the CDR3 is 12 residues. From germline, CDR1 is SEHNR and CDR2 FQNEAQ (reference sequence). V gave up 3 bases and J gave up 11 bases; unmatched junction bases: 6. The CDR3 is CASSFQGASEYF. CDR3 nucleotides: TGTGCCAGCAGCTTTCAGGGGGCGAGCGAGTACTTC. Full variable domain (rest looked up from reference TRBV7-9 and TRBJ2-7): DTGVSQNPRHKITKRGQNVTFRCDPISEHNRLYWYRQTLGQGPEFLTYFQNEAQLEKSRLLSDRFSAERPKGSFSTLEIQRTEQGDSAMYLCASSFQGASEYFGPGTRLTVT.